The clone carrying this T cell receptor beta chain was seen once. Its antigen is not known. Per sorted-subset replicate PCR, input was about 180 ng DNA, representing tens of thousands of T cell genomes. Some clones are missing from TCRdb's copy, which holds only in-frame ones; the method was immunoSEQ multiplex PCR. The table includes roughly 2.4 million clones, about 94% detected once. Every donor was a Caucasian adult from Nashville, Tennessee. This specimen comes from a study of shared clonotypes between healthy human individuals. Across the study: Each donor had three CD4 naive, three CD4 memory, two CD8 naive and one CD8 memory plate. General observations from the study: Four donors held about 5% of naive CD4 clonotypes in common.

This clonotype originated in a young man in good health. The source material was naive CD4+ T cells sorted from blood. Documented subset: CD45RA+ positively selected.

CDR3 sequence (DNA): TGTGCCAGCAGTCGGGACGGATACAATGAGCAGTTCTTC. Amino acids: CASSRDGYNEQFF. The gene calls are TRBV28 and TRBJ2-1; D is possibly TRBD1 or TRBD2 (5 bases each). The germline gives CDR1 MDHEN, CDR2 SYDVKM. V was pared by 5 bases and J by 4 bases, with 9 bases between. The CDR3 totals 13 residues.